This TCR beta chain originates from a study of CXCR3-negative and CXCR3-positive naive CD8 T cells. The study's findings and limits: Diversity in memory CD8+ cells fell much lower than the comparably high levels seen in both naive subsets. Fresh PBMCs served for most assays, and CXCR3 expression fell partially after cryopreservation.

Of note for this clonotype: Its target is not known.

The naive CD8+ gate required CD45RO-CCR7+CD27+CD95- phenotype. cDNA libraries for TRB were generated by 5' RACE incorporating UMI labels. TCRdb reprocessed the 5' RACE reads, with one entry per CDR3 protein and no DNA. This listing includes 45,000 to 60,000 distinct CDR3 sequences. The CDR3 spans 16 residues. This sequence originates from a human donor in good health. Some clones in this sample may be carry-over from other donors' samples. Sequencing was carried out using naive CXCR3- CD8+ T cells from blood. Subset specified: CD45RO-CCR7+CD27+CD95- naive CD8+ T cells lacking CXCR3 (TNR3-). This sequence joins TRBV12-3 or TRBV12-4 and TRBJ2-7; no DNA is available, so the TRBD2 call from TCRdb remains unchecked. CDR3 protein: CASSFGWSSGLYEQYF.